This T cell receptor beta chain derives from a study of identical twins. About this clonotype itself: Its specificity is unknown.

Broader study findings: One should note that invariant MAIT and iNKT cells could partly confound zero-insertion analyses. Researchers reported excess low generation probability among twin-shared out-of-frame alpha sequences. Abundant beta clonotypes from cord blood had fewer insertions, unlike memory repertoires, which showed none.

Unique molecular identifiers were present on the cDNA, and a universal primer site came from template switching. In TCRdb, the 5' RACE reads were re-called with MiXCR into one record per CDR3 protein. The table includes 1.5 million or so distinct CDR3 sequences, under 35% detected once. Germline V CDR1 and CDR2: MNHEY, SVGAGI. V lost 4 bases and J lost 2; bases outside the gene matches: 7. This CDR3 comprises 15 residues. Input material: cord blood. The origin of this receptor is a newborn girl in good health. V is TRBV6-5 and J is TRBJ1-2, with 7 bases matching TRBD1. DNA of the CDR3: TGTGCCAGCAGTTCGCAAATACAGGGGAACTATGGCTACACCTTC. It codes for CASSSQIQGNYGYTF.